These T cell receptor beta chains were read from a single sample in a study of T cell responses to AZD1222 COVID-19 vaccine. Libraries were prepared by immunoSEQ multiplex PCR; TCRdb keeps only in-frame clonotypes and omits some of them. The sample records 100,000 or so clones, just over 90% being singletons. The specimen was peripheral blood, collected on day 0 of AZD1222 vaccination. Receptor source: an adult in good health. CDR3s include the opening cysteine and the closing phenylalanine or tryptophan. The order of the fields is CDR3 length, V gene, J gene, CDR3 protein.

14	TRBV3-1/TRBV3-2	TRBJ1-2	CASSQGGVVYGYTF
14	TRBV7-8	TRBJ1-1	CASSRGTLPTEAFF
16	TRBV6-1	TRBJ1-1	CASREEQGALNTEAFF
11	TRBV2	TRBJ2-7	CASKDTSEQYF
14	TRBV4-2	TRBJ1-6	CASSQAQGSSPLHF
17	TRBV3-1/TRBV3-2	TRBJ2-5	CASSQDDREGREETQYF
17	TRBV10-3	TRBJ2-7	CAISESSRRGRAYEQYF
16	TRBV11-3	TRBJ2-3	CASSLQGQGATDTQYF
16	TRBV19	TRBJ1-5	CASSEGRAGGNQPQHF
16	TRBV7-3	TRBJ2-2	CASSKTSGGLVGELFF
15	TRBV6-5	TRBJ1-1	CASSLAGQWNTEAFF
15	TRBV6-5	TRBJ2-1	CASRGRVESYNEQFF
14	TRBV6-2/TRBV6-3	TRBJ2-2	CASSYTRTTGELFF
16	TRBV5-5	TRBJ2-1	CASSSLAEISYNEQFF
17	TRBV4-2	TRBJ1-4	CASSQRGRGATNEKLFF
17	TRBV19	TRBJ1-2	CASSPTWDESHHHGYTF
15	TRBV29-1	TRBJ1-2	CSVDEAGEGGYGYTF
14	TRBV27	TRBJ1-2	CASSYAPTGYGYTF
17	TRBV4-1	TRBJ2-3	CASSQEDWDRSTDTQYF
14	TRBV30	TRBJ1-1	CAWRASGGNTEAFF
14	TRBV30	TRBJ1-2	CAWSPPWPVYGYTF
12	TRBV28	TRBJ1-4	CASSFFNEKLFF
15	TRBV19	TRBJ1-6	CASSAPGQGGSPLHF
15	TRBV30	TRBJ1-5	CAWTRTGGSNQPQHF
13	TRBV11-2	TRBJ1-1	CASSLGTGFEAFF
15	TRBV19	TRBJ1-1	CASSVRGGLNTEAFF
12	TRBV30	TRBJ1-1	CAWSQVDTEAFF
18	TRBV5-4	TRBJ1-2	CASSLEGTEGVSFYGYTF
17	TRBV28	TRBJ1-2	CASLQRGKIPRGYGYTF
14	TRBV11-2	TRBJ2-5	CASSRSGGQETQYF
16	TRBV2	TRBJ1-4	CASRDRGPDLGEKLFF
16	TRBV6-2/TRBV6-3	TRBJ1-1	CASSSGGRLMNTEAFF
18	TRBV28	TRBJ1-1	CASHPQALRQGASGEAFF
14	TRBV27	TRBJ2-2	CASGRGPQTGELFF
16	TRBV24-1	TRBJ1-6	CATSDSRRGHNSPLHF
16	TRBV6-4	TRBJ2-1	CASSASGGRGYNEQFF
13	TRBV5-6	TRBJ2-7	CASSRGTIYEQYF
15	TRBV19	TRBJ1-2	CAITDDGSANYGYTF
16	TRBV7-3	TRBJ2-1	CASSLWTDRGHNEQFF
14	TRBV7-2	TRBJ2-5	CASSLATGEETQYF
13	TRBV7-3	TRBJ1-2	CASSERLSGGYTF
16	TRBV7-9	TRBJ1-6	CASSPYLTSYNSPLHF
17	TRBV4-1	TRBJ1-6	CASSFTGTLPGGSPLHF
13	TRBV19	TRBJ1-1	CASSISVNTEAFF
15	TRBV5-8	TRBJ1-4	CASSFAGDANEKLFF
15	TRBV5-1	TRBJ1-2	CASSDRPGQLVGYTF
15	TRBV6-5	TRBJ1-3	CASLPLTGEGNTIYF
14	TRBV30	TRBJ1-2	CAWSAETPLGGYTF
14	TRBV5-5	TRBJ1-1	CASSKGWGGAEAFF
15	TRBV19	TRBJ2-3	CASSTSSGGPDTQYF